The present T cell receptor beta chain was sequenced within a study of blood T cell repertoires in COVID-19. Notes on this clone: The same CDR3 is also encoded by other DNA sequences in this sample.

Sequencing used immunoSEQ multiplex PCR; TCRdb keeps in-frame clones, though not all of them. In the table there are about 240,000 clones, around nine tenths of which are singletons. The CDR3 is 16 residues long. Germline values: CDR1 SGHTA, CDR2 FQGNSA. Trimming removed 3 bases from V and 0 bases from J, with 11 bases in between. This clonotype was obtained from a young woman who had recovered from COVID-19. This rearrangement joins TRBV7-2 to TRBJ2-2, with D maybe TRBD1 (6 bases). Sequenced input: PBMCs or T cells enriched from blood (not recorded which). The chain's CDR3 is CASSFSDRPNTGELFF. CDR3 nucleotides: TGTGCCAGCAGCTTTTCAGACAGGCCGAACACCGGGGAGCTGTTTTTT.